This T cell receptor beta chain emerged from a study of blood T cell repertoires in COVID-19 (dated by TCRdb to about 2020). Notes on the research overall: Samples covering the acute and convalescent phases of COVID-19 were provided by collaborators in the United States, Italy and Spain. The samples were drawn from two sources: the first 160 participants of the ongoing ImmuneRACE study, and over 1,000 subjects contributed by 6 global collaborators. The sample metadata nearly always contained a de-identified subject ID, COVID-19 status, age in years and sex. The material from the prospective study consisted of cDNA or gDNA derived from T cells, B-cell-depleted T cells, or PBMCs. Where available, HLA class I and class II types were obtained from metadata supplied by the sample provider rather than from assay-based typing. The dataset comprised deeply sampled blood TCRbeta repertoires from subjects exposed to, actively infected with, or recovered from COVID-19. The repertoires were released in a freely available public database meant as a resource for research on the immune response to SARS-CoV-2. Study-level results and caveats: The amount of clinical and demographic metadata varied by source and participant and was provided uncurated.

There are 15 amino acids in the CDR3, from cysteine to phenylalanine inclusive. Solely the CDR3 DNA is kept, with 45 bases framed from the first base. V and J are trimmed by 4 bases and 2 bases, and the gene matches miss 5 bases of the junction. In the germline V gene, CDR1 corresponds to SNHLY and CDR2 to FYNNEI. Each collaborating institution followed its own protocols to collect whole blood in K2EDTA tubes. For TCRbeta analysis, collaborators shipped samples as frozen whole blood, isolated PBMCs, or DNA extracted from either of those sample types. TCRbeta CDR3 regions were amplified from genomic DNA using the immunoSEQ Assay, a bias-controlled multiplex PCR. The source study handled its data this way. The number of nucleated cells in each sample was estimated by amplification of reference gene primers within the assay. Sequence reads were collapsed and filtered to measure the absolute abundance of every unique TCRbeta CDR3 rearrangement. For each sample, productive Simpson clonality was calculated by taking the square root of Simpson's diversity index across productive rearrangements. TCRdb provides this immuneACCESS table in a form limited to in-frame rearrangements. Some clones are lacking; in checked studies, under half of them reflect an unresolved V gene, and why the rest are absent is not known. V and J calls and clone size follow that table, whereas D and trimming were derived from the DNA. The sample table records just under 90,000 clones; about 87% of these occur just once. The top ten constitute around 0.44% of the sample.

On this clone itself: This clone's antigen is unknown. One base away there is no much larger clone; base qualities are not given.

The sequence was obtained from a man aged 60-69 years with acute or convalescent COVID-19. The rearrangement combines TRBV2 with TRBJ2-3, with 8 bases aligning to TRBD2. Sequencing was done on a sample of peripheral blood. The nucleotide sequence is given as TGTGCCAGCAGTGGCAGCGGGGGAAACACAGATACGCAGTATTTT. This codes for CASSGSGGNTDTQYF.